A single T cell receptor beta chain is shown here with its context. Its antigen is not known. As for treatment: oral pan-JAK inhibitor, 5-10 mg twice daily. This sample was included in a study of CD8+ T cells in alopecia areata. For the study at large: Each day, treated patients took oral tofacitinib twice, at 5 to 10 mg per dose.

Findings of the study overall: Patients shared TCRs less clearly than mice did, possibly owing to HLA. Scalp and blood retained many expanded lesional clones during tofacitinib.

This CDR3 comprises 16 residues. Germline-derived CDR1 and CDR2 are SGHAT and FQDESV (reference sequence). The J segment lost 0 bases and the V segment lost 2 bases, leaving 5 bases of the junction unmatched. Extracted RNA was reverse transcribed into cDNA, the sequencing template. Only in-frame clones appear in the TCRdb table, and some are missing; sequencing was by immunoSEQ multiplex PCR. This table has hundreds of thousands of clones, 60% appearing once. This chain links TRBV11-1 with TRBJ2-5, with 8 bases identical to TRBD2. The source was CD4+ T cells sorted from blood, collected between weeks 51 and 54, from a patient treated with tofacitinib. The sequence was obtained from a human donor with alopecia areata. DNA of the CDR3: TGTGCCAGCAGCTTAAGAGCGGGGGAGTACCAAGAGACCCAGTACTTC. Amino acids: CASSLRAGEYQETQYF.